This passage covers 8 T cell receptor beta chains from one sample sequenced in a study of T-cell memory formation after mild COVID-19. TCRdb called the 5' RACE reads again in MiXCR, with one record for every CDR3 protein. Of 500,000 to 650,000 distinct CDR3 sequences listed, about 20% are singletons. The material sequenced was PBMCs or a T cell subset sorted from them (not recorded which). The receptors were sampled from an adult woman who had mild COVID-19 (a few samples of this study predate the infection). Cell type and time point are not known.

The chain employs TRBV24-1 and TRBJ2-3; D is unresolved. The V and J ends lost 6 bases and 4 bases respectively, with 13 bases between them. The CDR3 loop spans 14 amino acids. Germline CDR1 reads KGHDR; CDR2 reads SFDVKD. CDR3 in DNA: TGTGCCACCAGTACTTCAGTCTTCGCAGATACGCAGTATTTT. Encoded protein: CATSTSVFADTQYF.

This rearrangement joins TRBV20-1 to TRBJ2-2; a weak D match, TRBD2 (5 bases). V lost 0 bases and J 9 bases, leaving 14 bases between the germline ends. Germline V lookup: CDR1 DFQATT, CDR2 SNEGSKA (reference sequence). The CDR3 runs to 14 residues. The CDR3 DNA is TGCAGTGCTAGAGATATGCGCGGGCCCCGGGAGCTGTTTTTT. Its protein product is CSARDMRGPRELFF.

This clonotype was seen ten or more times. The chain couples TRBV20-1 to TRBJ1-5; a possible D gene is TRBD1 (6 bases). V was clipped by 5 bases and J by 4 bases, with 9 bases between them. This CDR3 has 12 residues. The germline V gene has CDR1 DFQATT and CDR2 SNEGSKA (reference sequence). The CDR3 sequence: CSAPQGNQPQHF. The CDR3 DNA is TGCAGTGCTCCCCAGGGGAATCAGCCCCAGCATTTT.

This clonotype was detected only a few times. The chain uses TRBV24-1 and TRBJ2-3; 12 bases agree with TRBD2. The germline V gene encodes CDR1 KGHDR and CDR2 SFDVKD. The CDR3 covers 16 residues. V lost 3 bases and J lost 2; bases outside the gene matches: 2. For the CDR3, the DNA is TGTGCCACCAGTGATAGGACTAGCGGGAACACAGATACGCAGTATTTT. It codes for CATSDRTSGNTDTQYF.

This chain joins TRBV6-5 and TRBJ2-2, with D unclear. Trimming took off 7 bases at V and 0 bases at J, with 15 bases between the two ends. The CDR3 loop spans 16 amino acids. Looked up from germline, CDR1 is MNHEY and CDR2 is SVGAGI. CDR3 bases: TGTGCCAGCAAGCTCTTTACGGCCGCGAACACCGGGGAGCTGTTTTTT. Amino acids: CASKLFTAANTGELFF.

This clonotype has only a few counts. The gene calls are TRBV12-3 or TRBV12-4 and TRBJ1-5; 8 positions agree with TRBD1. The CDR3 totals 14 residues. V gave up 7 bases and J gave up 7 bases; unmatched junction bases: 9. The CDR3 spells CASTPGQGMQPQHF. The CDR3 nucleotides read TGTGCCAGCACCCCAGGACAGGGTATGCAGCCCCAGCATTTT.

In its sample, this clonotype was seen a few times. The chain recombines TRBV7-3 with TRBJ1-1, with a tentative D call TRBD1 (5 bases). Trimming removed 3 bases at V and 5 bases at J, with 10 bases between. The CDR3 runs to 13 residues. Germline V gives CDR1 SGHTA, CDR2 FQGTGA. The CDR3 DNA sequence: TGTGCCAGCAGCTTCCAGGGCCCAACTGAAGCTTTCTTT. Translating it yields CASSFQGPTEAFF.

This chain joins TRBV12-3 or TRBV12-4 and TRBJ2-1; D not resolved. CDR3 size: 13 residues. The V and J ends lost 6 bases and 9 bases respectively, with 15 bases between them. As DNA, the CDR3 is TGTGCCAGCAGGCCAGAGGACGGCCTTGAGCAGTTCTTC. Translation gives CASRPEDGLEQFF.